Described below is a single T cell receptor beta chain sequence and its context. What it binds is not known. This sample was included in a study of cytotoxic CD8 clonotypes in ibrutinib-treated CLL. Study outcomes and limitations: Relative to age-matched healthy donors, clonality at baseline was higher, and it tracked circulating CD8+ T-cell counts.

V gave up 4 bases and J gave up 7 bases; unmatched junction bases: 5. The CDR3 has 13 residues. Looked up from germline, CDR1 is SNHLY and CDR2 is FYNNEI. Sequencing was performed with immunoSEQ multiplex PCR; in TCRdb, only in-frame clones are kept and a portion is missing. The sample lists approximately 170,000 clones, roughly 88% occurring once. The TCR originated in a human donor with chronic lymphocytic leukemia. Sequenced here: PBMCs, sampled at disease progression, from a patient treated with ibrutinib. This sequence joins TRBV2 and TRBJ1-1; TRBD1 matches at 8 bases. The CDR3 is CASSVGQGGEAFF. For the CDR3, the DNA is TGTGCCAGCAGTGTAGGACAGGGAGGTGAAGCTTTCTTT.